This T cell receptor (beta chain) was captured by sequencing in a study of shared clonotypes between healthy human individuals. Background on the study: CD4 naive cells filled three plates per donor, CD4 memory three, CD8 naive two and CD8 memory one. Study-wide results and limits: Rarefaction analysis demonstrated incomplete sorted-subset sequencing notwithstanding large depth. A reduction in generation probabilities was seen for non-shared clonotypes relative to those shared by all four donors. A limitation of the genetic and exposure-history diversity represented arose from few donors.

V lost 6 bases, J lost 3 bases, and 4 bases stayed unmatched. The CDR3 length is 14 residues. Per germline, CDR1 MDHEN and CDR2 SYDVKM. Naive CD8 isolation took CD45RO-negative cells positively selected for CCR7 and excluded terminally differentiated effector memory CD45RA+ cells. Worth noting for this clone: What it binds is not known.

Some clones are missing from TCRdb's copy, which holds only in-frame ones; the method was immunoSEQ multiplex PCR. This table holds around 620,000 clones, 85% to 95% found once. The chain couples TRBV28 to TRBJ2-1; TRBD1 matches 8 bases. This receptor was obtained from a woman in her 30s in good health. Sequences were obtained from naive CD8+ T cells sorted from blood. DNA of the CDR3: TGTGCCAGCAGGGGACAGGTGGACTACAATGAGCAGTTCTTC. Translation: CASRGQVDYNEQFF.